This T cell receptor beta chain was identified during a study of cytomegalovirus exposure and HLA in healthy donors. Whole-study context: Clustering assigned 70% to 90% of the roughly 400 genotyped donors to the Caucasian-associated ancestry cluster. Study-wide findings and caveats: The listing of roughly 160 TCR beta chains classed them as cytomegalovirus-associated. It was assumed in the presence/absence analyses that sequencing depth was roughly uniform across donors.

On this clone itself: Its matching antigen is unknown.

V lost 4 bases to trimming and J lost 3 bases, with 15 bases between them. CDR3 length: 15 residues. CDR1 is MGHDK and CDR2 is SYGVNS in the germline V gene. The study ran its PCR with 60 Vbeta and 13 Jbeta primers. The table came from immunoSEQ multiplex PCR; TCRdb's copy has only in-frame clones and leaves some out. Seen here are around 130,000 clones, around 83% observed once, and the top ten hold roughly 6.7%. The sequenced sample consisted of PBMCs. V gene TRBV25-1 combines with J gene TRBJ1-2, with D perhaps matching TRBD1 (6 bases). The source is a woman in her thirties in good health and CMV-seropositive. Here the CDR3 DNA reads TGTGCCAGCAGTGGGTACAGGGCGCGGGACTATGGCTACACCTTC. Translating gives CASSGYRARDYGYTF.